One sample yielded the 5 T cell receptor beta chains listed below, sequenced in a study of vaccination effects on CD4 cells after COVID-19. Antigen-specific CD4+ T cell clonotypes were called by their expansion after viral peptide-pool culture in ViraFEST. With approximately 9 days of culture completed, CD4+ T cells were isolated. The participants, recipients of two vaccine doses, got either BNT162b2 or mRNA-1273. Their antigens are not known. Sequencing was performed with immunoSEQ multiplex PCR; in TCRdb, only in-frame clones are kept and a portion is missing. Of 80,000 to 95,000 clones listed, about three quarters are singletons. The material was CD4+ T cells from PBMCs cultured with HCoV-OC43 spike peptides, obtained after COVID-19 vaccination. Subset described: HCoV-OC43 spike overlapping peptide pool stimulation. The source is a human donor who received a COVID-19 vaccine.

V gene TRBV6-1 combines with J gene TRBJ1-3, with D unclear. The CDR3 contains 14 residues. Germline CDR1 reads MNHNS; CDR2 reads SASEGT. V dropped 0 bases and J dropped 1 base, with 4 bases sitting between them. This CDR3 is CASSEALSGNTIYF. CDR3 nucleotide sequence: TGTGCCAGCAGTGAAGCGTTATCTGGAAACACCATATATTTT.

The rearrangement links TRBV6-5 to TRBJ2-7; 10 nucleotides agree with TRBD2. The CDR3 extends over 15 amino acids. Germline V gene data show CDR1 as MNHEY and CDR2 as SVGAGI. With 8 bases clipped from V and 2 bases from J, the junction kept 9 bases outside the gene matches. CDR3 amino acids: CASADRGLAAYEQYV. CDR3 DNA sequence: TGTGCCAGCGCGGATAGAGGACTAGCGGCCTACGAGCAGTACGTC.

The rearrangement joins TRBV15 to TRBJ1-2; TRBD1 is a possible D gene (5 bases). Trimming took off 0 bases at V and 7 bases at J, with 9 bases between the two ends. Germline CDR1 is LNHNV and CDR2 is YYDKDF (reference sequence). This CDR3 region has 13 residues. The CDR3 nucleotides are TGTGCCACCAGCAGAGATTTGAGGGGTGGCTACACCTTC. Protein product: CATSRDLRGGYTF.

The genes are TRBV24-1 and TRBJ2-2; no reliable D call. Trimming removed 0 bases from V and 0 bases from J, with 7 bases in between. The length of the CDR3 is 16 residues. CDR1 is KGHDR and CDR2 is SFDVKD in the germline V gene. The CDR3 region has the DNA TGTGCCACCAGTGATTTGGAAACCGCGAACACCGGGGAGCTGTTTTTT. This gives the protein CATSDLETANTGELFF.

This chain uses TRBV4-3 with TRBJ1-2; a weak D match, TRBD1 (5 bases). Trimming removed 1 base from V and 4 bases from J, with 10 bases in between. CDR1 is LGHNA, CDR2 YSLEER, per germline. This CDR3 is built from 14 residues. As DNA, the CDR3 is TGCGCCAGCAGCCAAGCTTCCGGGGGCTATGGCTACACCTTC. It codes for CASSQASGGYGYTF.